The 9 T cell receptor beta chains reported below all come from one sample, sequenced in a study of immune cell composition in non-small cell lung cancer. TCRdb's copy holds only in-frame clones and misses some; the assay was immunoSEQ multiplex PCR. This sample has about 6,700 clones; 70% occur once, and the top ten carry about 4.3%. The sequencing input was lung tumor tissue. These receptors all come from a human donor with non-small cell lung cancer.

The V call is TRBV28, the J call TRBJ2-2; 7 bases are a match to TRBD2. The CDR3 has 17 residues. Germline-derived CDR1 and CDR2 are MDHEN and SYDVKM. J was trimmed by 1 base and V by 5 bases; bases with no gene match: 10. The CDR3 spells CASSPNLSSGNTGELFF. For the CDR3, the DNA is TGTGCCAGCAGTCCAAACCTCTCTAGCGGGAACACCGGGGAGCTGTTTTTT.

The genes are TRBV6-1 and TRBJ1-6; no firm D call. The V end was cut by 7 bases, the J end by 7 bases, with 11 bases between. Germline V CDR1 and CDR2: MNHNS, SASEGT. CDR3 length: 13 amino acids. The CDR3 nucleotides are TGTGCCAGCACCACGAGGGAGAATTCACCCCTCCACTTT. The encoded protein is CASTTRENSPLHF.

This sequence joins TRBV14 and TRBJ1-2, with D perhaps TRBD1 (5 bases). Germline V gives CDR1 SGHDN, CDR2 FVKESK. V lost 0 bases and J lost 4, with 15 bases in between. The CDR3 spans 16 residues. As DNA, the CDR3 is TGTGCCAGCAGCCAAGACCCCAGGGTGGGGATCTATGGCTACACCTTC. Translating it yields CASSQDPRVGIYGYTF.

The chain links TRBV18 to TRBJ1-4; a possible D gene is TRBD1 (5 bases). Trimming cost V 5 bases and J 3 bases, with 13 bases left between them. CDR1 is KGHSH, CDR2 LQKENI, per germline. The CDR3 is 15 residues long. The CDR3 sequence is CASSSGRKANEKLFF. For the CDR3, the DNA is TGTGCCAGCTCATCAGGGCGAAAGGCTAATGAAAAACTGTTTTTT.

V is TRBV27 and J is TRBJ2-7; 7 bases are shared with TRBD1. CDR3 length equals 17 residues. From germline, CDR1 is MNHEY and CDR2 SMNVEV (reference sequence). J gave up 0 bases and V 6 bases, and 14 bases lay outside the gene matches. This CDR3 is CASSSNRGWDSSYEQYF. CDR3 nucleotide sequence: TGTGCCAGCAGCAGTAATCGGGGTTGGGACAGCTCCTACGAGCAGTACTTC.

The CDR3 nucleotides read TGTGCCAGCAGCTTCGGAAGTAGCGGGGGGTTCAATGAGCAGTTCTTC. Encoded protein: CASSFGSSGGFNEQFF. This sequence joins TRBV7-6 and TRBJ2-1; TRBD2 agrees at 10 bases. The CDR3 has 16 amino acids. CDR1 and CDR2 from the germline V gene are SGHVS and FNYEAQ. V shed 3 bases, J shed 6 bases, and the junction held 8 bases outside the gene matches. Using reference TRBV7-6 and TRBJ2-1 for the parts outside the CDR3, the full variable domain is GAGVSQSPRYKVTKRGQDVALRCDPISGHVSLYWYRQALGQGPEFLTYFNYEAQQDKSGLPNDRFSAERPEGSISTLTIQRTEQRDSAMYRCASSFGSSGGFNEQFFGPGTRLTVL.

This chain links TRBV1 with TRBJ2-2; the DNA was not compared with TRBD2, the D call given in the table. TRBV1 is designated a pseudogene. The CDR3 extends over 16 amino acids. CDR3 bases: TGCACCAGCAGACACGCCGGGACTAGCGACACCGGGGAGCTGTTTTTT. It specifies CTSRHAGTSDTGELFF.

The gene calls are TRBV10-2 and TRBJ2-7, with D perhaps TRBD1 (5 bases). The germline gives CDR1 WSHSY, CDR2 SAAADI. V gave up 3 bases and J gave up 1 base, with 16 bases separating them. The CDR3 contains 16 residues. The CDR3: CASSEGGHLSSYEQYF. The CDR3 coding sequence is TGCGCCAGCAGTGAAGGTGGACACCTATCATCCTACGAGCAGTACTTC.

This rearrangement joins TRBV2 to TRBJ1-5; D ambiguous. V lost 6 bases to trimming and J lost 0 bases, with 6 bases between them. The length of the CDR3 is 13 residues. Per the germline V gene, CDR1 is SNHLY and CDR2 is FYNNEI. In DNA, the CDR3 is TGTGCCAGCAGGAGGGATAGCAATCAGCCCCAGCATTTT. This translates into CASRRDSNQPQHF.